These T cell receptor beta chains were read from a single sample in a study of cytomegalovirus exposure and HLA in healthy donors. The repertoire was sequenced with immunoSEQ multiplex PCR; TCRdb's copy has only in-frame clones and lacks some. Its table records fewer than 70,000 clones. What was sequenced was PBMCs. The receptor source for this set is a man younger than 40 in good health and CMV-seropositive. The CDR3 runs from the conserved cysteine through the conserved F or W.

CASSTWTANNSPLHF	TRBV19
CASSAGLVVNEQFF	TRBV6-5
CASSLRAGLKDQPQHF	TRBV7-6
CASSQDFGRGETQYF	TRBV14
CAWSGLAALKSSYNEQFF	TRBV30
CASSLLQAGGPHYEQYF	TRBV27
CASSPALGQLQEAQYF	TRBV5-1
CASSQTSTRNSPLHF	TRBV4-2
CASSQAPDYGYTF	TRBV4-1
CASRTSGRSGQETQYF	TRBV19
CASSPTGTGVNEQYF	TRBV18
CASSEGQGYDGYTF	TRBV6-1
CASTPSRGQNEQYF	TRBV30
CASSPRLAGGTDTQYF	TRBV7-2
CASSLELDLGGTEAFF	TRBV5-1
CASSLDRAGTPRYEQYF	TRBV5-4
CASREEASGNTIYF	TRBV19
CASSSRVAGAHYQETQYF	TRBV7-8
CAWMAPGTLYGYTF	TRBV30
CASRKTGTGDYGYTF	TRBV9
CASSLVADGSPRETQYF	TRBV13
CASSLIGDTDTQYF	TRBV5-4
CASSQPGNYGYTF	TRBV18
CASSVTGTGEQYF	TRBV10-1
CASSDRGGPAYEQYF	TRBV18
CAWSVPGDYTF	TRBV30
CASSYSWTGDEQYF	TRBV6-5
CASSLSTGWGYTF	TRBV7-9